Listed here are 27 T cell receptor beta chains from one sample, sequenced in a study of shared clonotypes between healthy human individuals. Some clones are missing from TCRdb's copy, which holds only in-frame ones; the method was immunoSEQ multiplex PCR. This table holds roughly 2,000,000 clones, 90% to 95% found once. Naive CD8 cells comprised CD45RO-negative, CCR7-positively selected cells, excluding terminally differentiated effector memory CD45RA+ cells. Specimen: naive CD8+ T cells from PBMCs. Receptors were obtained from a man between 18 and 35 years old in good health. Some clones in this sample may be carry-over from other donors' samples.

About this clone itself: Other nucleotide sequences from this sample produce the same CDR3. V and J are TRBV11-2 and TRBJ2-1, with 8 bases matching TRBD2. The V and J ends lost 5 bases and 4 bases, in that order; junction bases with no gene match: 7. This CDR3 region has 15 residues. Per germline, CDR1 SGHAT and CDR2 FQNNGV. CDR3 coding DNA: TGTGCCAGCAGCCTTGGACTAGCAGTTTACAATGAGCAGTTCTTC. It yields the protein CASSLGLAVYNEQFF.

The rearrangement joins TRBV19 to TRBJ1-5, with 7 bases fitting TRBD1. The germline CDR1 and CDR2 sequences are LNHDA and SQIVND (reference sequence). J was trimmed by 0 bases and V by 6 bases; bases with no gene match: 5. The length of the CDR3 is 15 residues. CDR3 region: CASSQWDSSNQPQHF. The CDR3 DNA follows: TGTGCCAGTAGCCAATGGGACAGTAGCAATCAGCCCCAGCATTTT. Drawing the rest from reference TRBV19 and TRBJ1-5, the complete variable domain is DGGITQSPKYLFRKEGQNVTLSCEQNLNHDAMYWYRQDPGQGLRLIYYSQIVNDFQKGDIAEGYSVSREKKESFPLTVTSAQKNPTAFYLCASSQWDSSNQPQHFGDGTRLSIL.

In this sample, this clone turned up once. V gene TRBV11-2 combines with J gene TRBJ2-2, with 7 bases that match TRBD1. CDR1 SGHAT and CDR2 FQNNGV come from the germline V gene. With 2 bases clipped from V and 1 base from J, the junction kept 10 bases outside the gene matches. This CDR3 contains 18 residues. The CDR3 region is CASSLYPKTGRNTGELFF. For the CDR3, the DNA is TGTGCCAGCAGCTTATATCCGAAGACAGGGAGGAACACCGGGGAGCTGTTTTTT.

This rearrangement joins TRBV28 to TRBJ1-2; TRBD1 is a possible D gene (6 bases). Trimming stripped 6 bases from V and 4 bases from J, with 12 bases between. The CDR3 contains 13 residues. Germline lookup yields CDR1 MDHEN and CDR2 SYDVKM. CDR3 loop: CASSDRTLYGYTF. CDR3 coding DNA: TGTGCCAGCAGCGACAGGACCCTCTATGGCTACACCTTC.

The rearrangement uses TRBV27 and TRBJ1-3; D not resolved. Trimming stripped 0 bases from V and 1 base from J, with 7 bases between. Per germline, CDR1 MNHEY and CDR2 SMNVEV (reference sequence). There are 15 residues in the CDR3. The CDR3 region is CASSLSYSSGNTIYF. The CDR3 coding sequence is TGTGCCAGCAGTTTATCGTACAGTTCTGGAAACACCATATATTTT.

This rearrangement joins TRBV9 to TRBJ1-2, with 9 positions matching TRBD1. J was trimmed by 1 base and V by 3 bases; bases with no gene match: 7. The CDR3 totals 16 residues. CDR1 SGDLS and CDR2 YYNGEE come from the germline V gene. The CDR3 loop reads CASSGDRVWGNYGYTF. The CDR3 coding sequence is TGTGCCAGCAGCGGGGACAGGGTTTGGGGTAACTATGGCTACACCTTC.

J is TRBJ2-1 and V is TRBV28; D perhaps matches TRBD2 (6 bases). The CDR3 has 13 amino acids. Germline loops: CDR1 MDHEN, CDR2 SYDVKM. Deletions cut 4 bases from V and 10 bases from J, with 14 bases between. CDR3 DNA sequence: TGTGCCAGCAGTTCGGACTACCCAAACGAGCAGTTCTTC. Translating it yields CASSSDYPNEQFF. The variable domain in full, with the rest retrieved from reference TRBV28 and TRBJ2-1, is DVKVTQSSRYLVKRTGEKVFLECVQDMDHENMFWYRQDPGLGLRLIYFSYDVKMKEKGDIPEGYSVSREKKERFSLILESASTNQTSMYLCASSSDYPNEQFFGPGTRLTVL.

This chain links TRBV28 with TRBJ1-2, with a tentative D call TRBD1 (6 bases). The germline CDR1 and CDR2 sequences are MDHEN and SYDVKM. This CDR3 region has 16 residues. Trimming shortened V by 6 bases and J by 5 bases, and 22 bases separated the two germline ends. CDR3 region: CASSLQPWTVRYGYTF. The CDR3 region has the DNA TGTGCCAGCAGCCTCCAACCGTGGACAGTGAGATATGGCTACACCTTC.

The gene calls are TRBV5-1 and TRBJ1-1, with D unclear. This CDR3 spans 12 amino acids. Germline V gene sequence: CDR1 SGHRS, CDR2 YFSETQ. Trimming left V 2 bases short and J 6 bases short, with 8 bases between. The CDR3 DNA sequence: TGCGCCAGCAGCTTAGAAGGCCCTGAAGCTTTCTTT. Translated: CASSLEGPEAFF.

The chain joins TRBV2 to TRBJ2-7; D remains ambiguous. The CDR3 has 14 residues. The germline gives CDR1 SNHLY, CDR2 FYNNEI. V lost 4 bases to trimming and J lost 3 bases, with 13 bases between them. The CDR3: CASSVGPFGYEQYF. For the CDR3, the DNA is TGTGCCAGCAGTGTAGGCCCTTTCGGCTACGAGCAGTACTTC.

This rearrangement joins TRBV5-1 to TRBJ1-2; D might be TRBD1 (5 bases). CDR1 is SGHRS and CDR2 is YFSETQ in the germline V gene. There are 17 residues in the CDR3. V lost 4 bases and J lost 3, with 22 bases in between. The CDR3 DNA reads TGCGCCAGCAGCACCACGGGACCTCCTCACGGGGACTATGGCTACACCTTC. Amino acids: CASSTTGPPHGDYGYTF. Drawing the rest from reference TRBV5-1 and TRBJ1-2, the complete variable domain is KAGVTQTPRYLIKTRGQQVTLSCSPISGHRSVSWYQQTPGQGLQFLFEYFSETQRNKGNFPGRFSGRQFSNSRSEMNVSTLELGDSALYLCASSTTGPPHGDYGYTFGSGTRLTVV.

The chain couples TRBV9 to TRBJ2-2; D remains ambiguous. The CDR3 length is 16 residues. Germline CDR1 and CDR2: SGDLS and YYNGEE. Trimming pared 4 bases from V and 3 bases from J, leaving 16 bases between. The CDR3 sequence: CASSNSPTSDTGELFF. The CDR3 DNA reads TGTGCCAGCAGCAACAGCCCCACGAGCGACACCGGGGAGCTGTTTTTT.

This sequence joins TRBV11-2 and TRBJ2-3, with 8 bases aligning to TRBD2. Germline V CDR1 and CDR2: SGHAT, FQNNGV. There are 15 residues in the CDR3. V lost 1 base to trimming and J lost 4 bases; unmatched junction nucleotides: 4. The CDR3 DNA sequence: TGTGCCAGCAGCTTAGGCGGGAGGATTGCAGATACGCAGTATTTT. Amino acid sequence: CASSLGGRIADTQYF.

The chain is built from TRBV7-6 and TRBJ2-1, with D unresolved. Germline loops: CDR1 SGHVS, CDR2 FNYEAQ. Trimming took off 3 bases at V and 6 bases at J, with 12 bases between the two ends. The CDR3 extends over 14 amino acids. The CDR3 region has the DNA TGTGCCAGCAGCTTGTCCGGGCAGCTCAATGAGCAGTTCTTC. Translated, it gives CASSLSGQLNEQFF.

CDR3 region: CSAQGKIAGAVGQETQYF. Written as DNA, the CDR3 is TGCAGCGCTCAGGGTAAAATAGCGGGAGCGGTTGGGCAAGAGACCCAGTACTTC. V gene TRBV29-1 combines with J gene TRBJ2-5, with 9 bases fitting TRBD2. The J segment lost 2 bases and the V segment lost 7 bases, leaving 20 bases of the junction unmatched. Germline CDR1 and CDR2: SQVTM and ANQGSEA. The CDR3 spans 18 residues. Full variable domain (outside the CDR3, taken from reference TRBV29-1 and TRBJ2-5): SAVISQKPSRDICQRGTSLTIQCQVDSQVTMMFWYRQQPGQSLTLIATANQGSEATYESGFVIDKFPISRPNLTFSTLTVSNMSPEDSSIYLCSAQGKIAGAVGQETQYFGPGTRLLVL.

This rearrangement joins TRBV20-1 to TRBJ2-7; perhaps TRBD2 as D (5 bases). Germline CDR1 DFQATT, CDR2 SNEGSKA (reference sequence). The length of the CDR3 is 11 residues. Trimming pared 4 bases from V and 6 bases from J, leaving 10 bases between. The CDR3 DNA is TGCAGTGCTAACGTTCGGGGCGAGCAGTACTTC. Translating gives CSANVRGEQYF.

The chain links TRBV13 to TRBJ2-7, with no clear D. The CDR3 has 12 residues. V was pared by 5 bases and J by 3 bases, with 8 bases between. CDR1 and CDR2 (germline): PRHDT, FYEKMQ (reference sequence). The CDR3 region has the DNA TGTGCCAGCAGCGCCACCCTCTACGAGCAGTACTTC. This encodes CASSATLYEQYF.

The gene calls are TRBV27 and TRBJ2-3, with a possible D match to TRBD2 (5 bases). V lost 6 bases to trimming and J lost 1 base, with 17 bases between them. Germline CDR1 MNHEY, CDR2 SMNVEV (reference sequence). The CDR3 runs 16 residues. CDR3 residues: CASRFGADHRTDTQYF. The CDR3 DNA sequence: TGTGCCAGCAGGTTTGGAGCGGACCATCGCACAGATACGCAGTATTTT.

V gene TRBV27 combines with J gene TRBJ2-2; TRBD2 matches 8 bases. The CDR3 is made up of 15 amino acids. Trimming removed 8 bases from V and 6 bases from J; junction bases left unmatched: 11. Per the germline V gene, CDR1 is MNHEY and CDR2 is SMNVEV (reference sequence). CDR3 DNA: TGTGCCAGCTGGACTAGCCGCAGAGGGTCCGGGGAGCTGTTTTTT. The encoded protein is CASWTSRRGSGELFF.

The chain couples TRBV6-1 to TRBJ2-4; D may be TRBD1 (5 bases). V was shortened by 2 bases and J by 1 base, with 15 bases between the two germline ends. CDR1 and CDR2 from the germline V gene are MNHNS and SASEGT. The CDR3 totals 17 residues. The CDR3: CASSERQGLGAKNIQYF. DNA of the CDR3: TGTGCCAGCAGTGAAAGGCAGGGCTTGGGCGCCAAAAACATTCAGTACTTC.

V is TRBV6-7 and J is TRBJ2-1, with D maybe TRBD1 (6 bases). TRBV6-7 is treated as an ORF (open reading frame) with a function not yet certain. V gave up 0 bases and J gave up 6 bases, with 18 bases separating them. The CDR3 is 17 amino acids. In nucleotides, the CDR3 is TGTGCCAGCAGTTACTCGTTTTTGGGGGCACAGGGCAATGAGCAGTTCTTC. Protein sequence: CASSYSFLGAQGNEQFF.

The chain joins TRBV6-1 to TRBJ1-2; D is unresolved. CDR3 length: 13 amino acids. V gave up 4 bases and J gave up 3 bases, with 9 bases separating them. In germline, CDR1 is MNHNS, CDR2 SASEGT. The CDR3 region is CASSARMDYGYTF. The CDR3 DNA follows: TGTGCCAGCAGTGCCCGGATGGACTATGGCTACACCTTC.

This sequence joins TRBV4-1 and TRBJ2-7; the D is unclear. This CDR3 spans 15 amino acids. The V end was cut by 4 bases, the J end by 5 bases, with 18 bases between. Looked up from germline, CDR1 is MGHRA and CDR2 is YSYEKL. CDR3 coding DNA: TGCGCCAGCAGCCCCCCGGGTGGGGAACGTCACGAGCAGTACTTC. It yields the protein CASSPPGGERHEQYF.

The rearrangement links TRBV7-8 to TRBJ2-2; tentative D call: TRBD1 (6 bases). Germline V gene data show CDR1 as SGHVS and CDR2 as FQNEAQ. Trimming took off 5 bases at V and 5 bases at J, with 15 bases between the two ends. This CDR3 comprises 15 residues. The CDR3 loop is CASSARDIRTGELFF. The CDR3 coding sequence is TGTGCCAGCAGCGCCCGGGACATAAGAACCGGGGAGCTGTTTTTT.

CDR3 bases: TGTGCCAGCAGCTACCCCGGGGGCGAGCAGTACTTC. Amino acids: CASSYPGGEQYF. The chain has TRBV7-3 and TRBJ2-7, with D maybe TRBD2 (6 bases). The CDR3 spans 12 residues. Trimming took off 4 bases at V and 6 bases at J, with 10 bases between the two ends. Germline V CDR1 and CDR2: SGHTA, FQGTGA.

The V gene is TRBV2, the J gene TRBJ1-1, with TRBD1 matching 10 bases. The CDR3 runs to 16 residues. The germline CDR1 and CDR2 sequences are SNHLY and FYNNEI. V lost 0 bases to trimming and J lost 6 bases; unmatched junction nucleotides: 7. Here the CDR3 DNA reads TGTGCCAGCAGTGAAGCGATGACAGGGGGCATCGCTGAAGCTTTCTTT. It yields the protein CASSEAMTGGIAEAFF.

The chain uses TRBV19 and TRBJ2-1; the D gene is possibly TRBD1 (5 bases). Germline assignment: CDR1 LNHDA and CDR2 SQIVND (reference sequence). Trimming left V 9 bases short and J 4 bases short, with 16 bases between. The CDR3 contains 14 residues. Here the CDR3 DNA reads TGTGCCAGCAGAACGGCAGGGCTATACAATGAGCAGTTCTTC. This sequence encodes CASRTAGLYNEQFF.